The 6 T cell receptor beta chains reported below all come from one sample, sequenced in a study of cytomegalovirus exposure and HLA in healthy donors (dated by TCRdb to about 2017). Libraries were made using the immunoSEQ multiplex PCR assay. For the multiplex PCR, a mixture combining 60 forward primers for TCR Vbeta segments and 13 reverse primers for TCR Jbeta segments was used. TCRdb took over this immuneACCESS table, retaining in-frame rearrangements with V and J assigned. Such tables are incomplete; in checked studies, under half of the missing clones stem from an unresolved V gene, and the remainder is unexplained. In all, the sample holds about 200,000 clones, and 65% to 90% of those were seen once. Around 0.3% of the sample goes to the ten largest clones. What was sequenced was PBMCs. The receptors shown here come from a woman aged 25-40 years in good health and CMV-seronegative.

Comment on this clone: Other DNA sequences in this specimen translate into the identical CDR3. The chain has TRBV11-2 and TRBJ2-3; tentative D call: TRBD2 (6 bases). Germline assignment: CDR1 SGHAT and CDR2 FQNNGV. Trimming took off 0 bases at V and 6 bases at J, with 7 bases between the two ends. This CDR3 has 13 residues. The CDR3 here is CASSLDRGDTQYF. CDR3 nucleotide sequence: TGTGCCAGCAGCTTAGATCGGGGGGATACGCAGTATTTT.

The rearrangement joins TRBV7-9 to TRBJ1-2; D ambiguous. The V end lost 1 base, the J end lost 8 bases, and 17 bases lay between the germline ends. In germline, CDR1 is SEHNR, CDR2 FQNEAQ (reference sequence). CDR3 size: 15 residues. This chain's CDR3 is CASSLDGYPRSGYTF. CDR3 nucleotides: TGTGCCAGCAGCTTAGACGGATACCCGAGGTCGGGCTACACCTTC. Combining the CDR3 with reference TRBV7-9 and TRBJ1-2 gives the whole variable domain DTGVSQNPRHKITKRGQNVTFRCDPISEHNRLYWYRQTLGQGPEFLTYFQNEAQLEKSRLLSDRFSAERPKGSFSTLEIQRTEQGDSAMYLCASSLDGYPRSGYTFGSGTRLTVV.

This clone was found once. V and J are TRBV4-1 and TRBJ2-1; a possible D gene is TRBD1 (6 bases). Trimming removed 2 bases from V and 7 bases from J, with 27 bases in between. Germline loops: CDR1 MGHRA, CDR2 YSYEKL. The CDR3 spans 19 residues. The CDR3 spells CASSQPNTGSWFDWNEQFF. CDR3 DNA: TGCGCCAGCAGCCAACCGAATACAGGGTCTTGGTTCGACTGGAATGAGCAGTTCTTC.

V is TRBV28 and J is TRBJ2-1; perhaps TRBD1 as D (6 bases). CDR3 length: 14 amino acids. The ends were cut back, 3 bases at V and 2 bases at J, with 8 bases in the middle. Per the germline V gene, CDR1 is MDHEN and CDR2 is SYDVKM. The CDR3 region has the DNA TGTGCCAGCAGTTTCAGGACAGCCTACAATGAGCAGTTCTTC. It is translated as CASSFRTAYNEQFF. The full variable domain, with the rest looked up from reference TRBV28 and TRBJ2-1, is DVKVTQSSRYLVKRTGEKVFLECVQDMDHENMFWYRQDPGLGLRLIYFSYDVKMKEKGDIPEGYSVSREKKERFSLILESASTNQTSMYLCASSFRTAYNEQFFGPGTRLTVL.

This chain links TRBV10-3 with TRBJ2-1; maybe TRBD2 (5 bases). The CDR3 totals 15 residues. CDR1 ENHRY and CDR2 SYGVKD come from the germline V gene. The V end was cut by 6 bases, the J end by 4 bases, with 16 bases between. The CDR3 DNA is TGTGCCATCAGCGGAGAGGACTCCGTTTACAATGAGCAGTTCTTC. Translation gives CAISGEDSVYNEQFF.

The genes are TRBV11-3 and TRBJ2-3, with TRBD1 as a possible D gene (5 bases). The CDR3 consists of 12 residues. Trimming pared 5 bases from V and 8 bases from J, leaving 11 bases between. The germline gives CDR1 SGHNT, CDR2 YENEEA. This chain's CDR3 is CASSPDKGTQYF. The CDR3 DNA is TGTGCCAGCAGCCCGGACAAGGGTACGCAGTATTTT.